One TCR beta chain is described in this entry. These data come from a study of T cell responses to AZD1222 COVID-19 vaccine. The CDR3 has 12 residues. Germline assignment: CDR1 MNHEY and CDR2 SMNVEV (reference sequence). V was pared by 3 bases and J by 6 bases, with 7 bases between. Sequencing was performed with immunoSEQ multiplex PCR; in TCRdb, only in-frame clones are kept and a portion is missing. The table includes more than 100,000 clones, about 94% detected once. Material: peripheral blood, obtained on day 0 of AZD1222 vaccination. The TCR originated in an adult in good health. V is TRBV27 and J is TRBJ2-3; no definite D call. CDR3 sequence (DNA): TGTGCCAGCAGTTTCGGCGCGGATACGCAGTATTTT. Its protein product is CASSFGADTQYF.